This T cell receptor (beta chain) was observed in a study of cytomegalovirus exposure and HLA in healthy donors. Study-wide context: Earlier findings included 117 million unique TCR beta sequences obtained from about 180 million T cells. Study-level results: CMV serostatus was the only immune exposure information that was available.

CDR3 length: 15 residues. The trim removed 4 bases at V and 0 bases at J, leaving 6 bases unmatched. Germline V lookup: CDR1 GTSNPN, CDR2 SVGIG (reference sequence). The PCR used 60 Vbeta and 13 Jbeta primers. Some clones are missing from TCRdb's copy, which holds only in-frame ones; the method was immunoSEQ multiplex PCR. The table records some 48,000 clones, around 82% of them present only once. This clone came up a few times. Its antigen is still unknown. This specimen includes other DNA sequences encoding the same CDR3. This sequence originates from a man aged 25-45 years in good health and CMV-seropositive. The V and J genes are TRBV30 and TRBJ1-5; 7 bases match TRBD1. Sequencing used PBMCs. The CDR3 reads CAWKRDSDSNQPQHF. DNA of the CDR3: TGTGCCTGGAAGAGGGACAGTGATAGCAATCAGCCCCAGCATTTT.